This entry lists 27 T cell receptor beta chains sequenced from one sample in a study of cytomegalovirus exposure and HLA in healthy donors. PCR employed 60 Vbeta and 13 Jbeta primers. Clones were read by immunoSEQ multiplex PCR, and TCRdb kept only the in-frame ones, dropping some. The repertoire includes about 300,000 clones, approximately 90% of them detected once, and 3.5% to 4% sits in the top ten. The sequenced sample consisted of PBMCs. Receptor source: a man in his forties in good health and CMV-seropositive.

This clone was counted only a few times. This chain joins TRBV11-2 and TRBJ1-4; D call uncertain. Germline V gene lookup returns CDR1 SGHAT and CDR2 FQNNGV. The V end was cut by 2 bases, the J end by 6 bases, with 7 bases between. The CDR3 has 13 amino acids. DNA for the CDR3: TGTGCCAGCAGCTTAATGGCTGATGAAAAACTGTTTTTT. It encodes CASSLMADEKLFF.

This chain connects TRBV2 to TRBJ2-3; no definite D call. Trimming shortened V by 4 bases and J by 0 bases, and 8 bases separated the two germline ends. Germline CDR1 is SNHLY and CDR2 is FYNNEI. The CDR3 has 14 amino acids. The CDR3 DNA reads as TGTGCCAGCAGTGGCCGGGTTAGCACAGATACGCAGTATTTT. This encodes CASSGRVSTDTQYF. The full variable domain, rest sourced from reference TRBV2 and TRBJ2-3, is EPEVTQTPSHQVTQMGQEVILRCVPISNHLYFYWYRQILGQKVEFLVSFYNNEISEKSEIFDDQFSVERPDGSNFTLKIRSTKLEDSAMYFCASSGRVSTDTQYFGPGTRLTVL.

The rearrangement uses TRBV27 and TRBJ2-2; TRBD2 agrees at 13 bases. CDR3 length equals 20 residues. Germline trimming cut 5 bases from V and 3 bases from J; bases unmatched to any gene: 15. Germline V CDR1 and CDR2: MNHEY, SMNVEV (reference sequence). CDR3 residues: CASSRGLAGDLVTYTGELFF. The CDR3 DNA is TGTGCCAGCAGTCGTGGACTAGCGGGAGATCTTGTTACGTACACCGGGGAGCTGTTTTTT.

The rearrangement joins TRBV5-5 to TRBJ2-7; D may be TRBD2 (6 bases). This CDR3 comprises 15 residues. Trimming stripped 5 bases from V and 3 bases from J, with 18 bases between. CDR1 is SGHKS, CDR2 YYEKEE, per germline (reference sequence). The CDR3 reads CASSDGVDGGYEQYF. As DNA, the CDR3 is TGTGCCAGCAGTGACGGAGTCGACGGGGGCTACGAGCAGTACTTC.

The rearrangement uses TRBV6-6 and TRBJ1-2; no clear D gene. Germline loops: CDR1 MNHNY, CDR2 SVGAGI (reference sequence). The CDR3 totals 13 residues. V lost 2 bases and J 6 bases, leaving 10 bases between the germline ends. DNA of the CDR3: TGTGCCAGCAGTTACGAGCGGGGAGATGGCTACACCTTC. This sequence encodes CASSYERGDGYTF.

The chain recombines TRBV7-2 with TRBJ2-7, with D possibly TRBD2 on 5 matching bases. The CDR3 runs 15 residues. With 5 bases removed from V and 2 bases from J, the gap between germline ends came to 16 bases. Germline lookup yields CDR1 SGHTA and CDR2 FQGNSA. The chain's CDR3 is CASSPLGGGPYEQYF. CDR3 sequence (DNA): TGTGCCAGCAGCCCCCTCGGAGGTGGGCCCTACGAGCAGTACTTC.

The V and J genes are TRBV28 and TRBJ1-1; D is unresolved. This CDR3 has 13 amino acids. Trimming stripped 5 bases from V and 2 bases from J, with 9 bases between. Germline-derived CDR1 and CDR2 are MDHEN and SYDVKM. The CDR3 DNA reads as TGTGCCAGCAGTGCCAGAATAAACACTGAAGCTTTCTTT. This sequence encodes CASSARINTEAFF.

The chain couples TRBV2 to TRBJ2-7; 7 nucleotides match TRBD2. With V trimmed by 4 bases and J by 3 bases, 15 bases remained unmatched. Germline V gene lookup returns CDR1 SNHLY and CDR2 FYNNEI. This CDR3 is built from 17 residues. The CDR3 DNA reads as TGTGCCAGCAGTGTGGGGAGGGCCGTGAATACCGACTACGAGCAGTACTTC. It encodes CASSVGRAVNTDYEQYF.

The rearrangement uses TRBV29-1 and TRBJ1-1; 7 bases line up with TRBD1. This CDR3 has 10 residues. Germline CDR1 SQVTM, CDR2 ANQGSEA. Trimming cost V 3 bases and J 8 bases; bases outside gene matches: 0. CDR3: CSVETGEAFF. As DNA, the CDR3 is TGCAGCGTTGAGACAGGGGAAGCTTTCTTT.

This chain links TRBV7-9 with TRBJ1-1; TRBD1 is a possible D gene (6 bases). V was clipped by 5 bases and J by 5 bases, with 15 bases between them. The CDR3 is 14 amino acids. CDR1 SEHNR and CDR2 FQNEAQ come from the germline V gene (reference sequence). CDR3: CASSVGGAPTEAFF. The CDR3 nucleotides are TGTGCCAGCAGCGTGGGGGGGGCGCCTACTGAAGCTTTCTTT.

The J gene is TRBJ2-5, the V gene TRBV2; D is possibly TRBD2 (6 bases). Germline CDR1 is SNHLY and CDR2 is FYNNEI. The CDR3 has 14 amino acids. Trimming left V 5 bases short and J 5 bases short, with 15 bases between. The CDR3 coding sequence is TGTGCCAGCAGTCAAAGACTAGGTCTGGAGACCCAGTACTTC. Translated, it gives CASSQRLGLETQYF.

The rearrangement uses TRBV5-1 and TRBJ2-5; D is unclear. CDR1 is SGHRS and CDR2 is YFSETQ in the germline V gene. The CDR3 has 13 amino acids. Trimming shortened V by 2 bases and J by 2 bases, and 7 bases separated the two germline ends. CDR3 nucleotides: TGCGCCAGCAGCTTTACGCAGCAAGAGACCCAGTACTTC. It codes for CASSFTQQETQYF.

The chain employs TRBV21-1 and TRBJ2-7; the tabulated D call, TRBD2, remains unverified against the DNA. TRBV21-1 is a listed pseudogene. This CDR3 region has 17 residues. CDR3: CASSMSGLAGGAYEQYF. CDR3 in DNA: TGTGCCAGCAGCATGTCGGGACTAGCGGGAGGAGCCTACGAGCAGTACTTC.

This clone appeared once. The CDR3 DNA follows: TGTGCCAGCAGCCAAGATACCGGACAGGGCCAGTACTTC. It is translated as CASSQDTGQGQYF. V usage is TRBV14 and J usage is TRBJ2-5; TRBD1 matches at 8 bases. The germline CDR1 and CDR2 sequences are SGHDN and FVKESK. Trimming took 0 bases from V and 10 from J; bases not matched to a gene: 4. The CDR3 is 13 amino acids.

The CDR3 spells CAISEYTGEVGNEQFF. The CDR3 nucleotides are TGTGCCATCAGTGAGTACACAGGGGAGGTGGGCAATGAGCAGTTCTTC. The rearrangement joins TRBV10-3 to TRBJ2-1, with a possible D match to TRBD1 (7 bases). The CDR3 is 16 residues long. V dropped 1 base and J dropped 6 bases, with 16 bases sitting between them. Germline CDR1 reads ENHRY; CDR2 reads SYGVKD.

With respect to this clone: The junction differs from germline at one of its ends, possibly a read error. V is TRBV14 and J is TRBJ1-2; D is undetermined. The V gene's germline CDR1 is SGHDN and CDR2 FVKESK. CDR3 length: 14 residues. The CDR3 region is CASSLESSGYGYIF. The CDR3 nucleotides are TGTGCCAGCAGCCTGGAATCCTCGGGGTATGGCTACATCTTC.

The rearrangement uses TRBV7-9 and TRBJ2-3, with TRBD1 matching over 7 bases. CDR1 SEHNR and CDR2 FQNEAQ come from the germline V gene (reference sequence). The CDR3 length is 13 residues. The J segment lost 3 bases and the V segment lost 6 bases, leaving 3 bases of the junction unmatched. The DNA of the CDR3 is TGTGCCAGCAGGACAGGGCGGACAGATACGCAGTATTTT. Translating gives CASRTGRTDTQYF.

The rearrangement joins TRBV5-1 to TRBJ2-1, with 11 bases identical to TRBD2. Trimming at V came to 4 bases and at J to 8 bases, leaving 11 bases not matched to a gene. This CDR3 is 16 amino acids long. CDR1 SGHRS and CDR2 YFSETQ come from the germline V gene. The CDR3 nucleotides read TGCGCCAGCAGCAACACACTAGCGGGGGACTTGGATGAGCAGTTCTTC. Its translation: CASSNTLAGDLDEQFF.

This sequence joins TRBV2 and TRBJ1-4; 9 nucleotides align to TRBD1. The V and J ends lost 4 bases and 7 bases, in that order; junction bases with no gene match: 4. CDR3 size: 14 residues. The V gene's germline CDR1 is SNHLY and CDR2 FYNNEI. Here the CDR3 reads CASSGDRATEKLFF. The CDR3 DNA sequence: TGTGCCAGCAGTGGGGACAGGGCTACTGAAAAACTGTTTTTT.

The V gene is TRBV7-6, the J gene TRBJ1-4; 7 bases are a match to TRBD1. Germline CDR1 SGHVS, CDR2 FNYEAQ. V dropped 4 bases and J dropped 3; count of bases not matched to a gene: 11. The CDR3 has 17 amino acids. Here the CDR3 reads CASSYLAPGTANEKLFF. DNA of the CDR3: TGTGCCAGCAGCTACTTAGCCCCCGGGACAGCTAATGAAAAACTGTTTTTT. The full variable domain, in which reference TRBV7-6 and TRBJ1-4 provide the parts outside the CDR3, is GAGVSQSPRYKVTKRGQDVALRCDPISGHVSLYWYRQALGQGPEFLTYFNYEAQQDKSGLPNDRFSAERPEGSISTLTIQRTEQRDSAMYRCASSYLAPGTANEKLFFGSGTQLSVL.

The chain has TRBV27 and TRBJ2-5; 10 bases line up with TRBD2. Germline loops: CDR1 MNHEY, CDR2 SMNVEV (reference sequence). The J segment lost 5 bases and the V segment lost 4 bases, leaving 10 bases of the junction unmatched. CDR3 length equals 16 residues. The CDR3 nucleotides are TGTGCCAGCAGTTCCATACTAGCGGGATCGTTCGAGACCCAGTACTTC. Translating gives CASSSILAGSFETQYF.

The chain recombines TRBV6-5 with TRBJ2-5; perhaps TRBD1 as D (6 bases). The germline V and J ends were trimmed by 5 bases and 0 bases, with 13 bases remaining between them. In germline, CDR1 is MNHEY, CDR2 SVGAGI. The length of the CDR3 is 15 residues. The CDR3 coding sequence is TGTGCCAGCAGTCACGAATACAGGGACCAAGAGACCCAGTACTTC. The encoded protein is CASSHEYRDQETQYF.

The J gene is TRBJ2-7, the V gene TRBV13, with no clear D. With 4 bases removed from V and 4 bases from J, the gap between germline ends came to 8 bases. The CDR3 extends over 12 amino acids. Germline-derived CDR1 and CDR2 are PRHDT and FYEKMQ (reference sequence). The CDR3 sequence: CASSSTVYEQYF. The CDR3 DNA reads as TGTGCCAGCAGCTCTACTGTATACGAGCAGTACTTC.

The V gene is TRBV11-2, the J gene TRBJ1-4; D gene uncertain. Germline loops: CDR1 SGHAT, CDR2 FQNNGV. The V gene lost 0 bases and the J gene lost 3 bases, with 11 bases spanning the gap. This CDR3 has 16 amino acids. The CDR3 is CASSLDGWAANEKLFF. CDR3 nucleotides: TGTGCCAGCAGCTTAGATGGGTGGGCAGCTAATGAAAAACTGTTTTTT.

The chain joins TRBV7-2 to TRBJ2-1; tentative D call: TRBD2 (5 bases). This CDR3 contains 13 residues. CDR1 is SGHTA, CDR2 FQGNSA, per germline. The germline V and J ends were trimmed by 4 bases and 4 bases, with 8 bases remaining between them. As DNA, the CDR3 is TGTGCCAGCAGCTGGGAGAGGTACAATGAGCAGTTCTTC. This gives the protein CASSWERYNEQFF.

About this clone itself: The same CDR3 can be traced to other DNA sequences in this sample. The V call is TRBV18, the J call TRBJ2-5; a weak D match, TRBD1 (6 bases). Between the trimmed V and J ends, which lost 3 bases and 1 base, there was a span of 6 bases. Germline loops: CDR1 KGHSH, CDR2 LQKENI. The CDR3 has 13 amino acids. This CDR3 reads CASSPDSQETQYF. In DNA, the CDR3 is TGTGCCAGCTCACCGGACAGCCAAGAGACCCAGTACTTC.

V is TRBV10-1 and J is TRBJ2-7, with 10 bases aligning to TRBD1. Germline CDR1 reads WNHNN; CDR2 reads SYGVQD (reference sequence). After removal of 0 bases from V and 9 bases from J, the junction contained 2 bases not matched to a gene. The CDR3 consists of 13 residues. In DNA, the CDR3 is TGCGCCAGCAGTGAGTCCGGGGACAGGGGGCAGTACTTC. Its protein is CASSESGDRGQYF.